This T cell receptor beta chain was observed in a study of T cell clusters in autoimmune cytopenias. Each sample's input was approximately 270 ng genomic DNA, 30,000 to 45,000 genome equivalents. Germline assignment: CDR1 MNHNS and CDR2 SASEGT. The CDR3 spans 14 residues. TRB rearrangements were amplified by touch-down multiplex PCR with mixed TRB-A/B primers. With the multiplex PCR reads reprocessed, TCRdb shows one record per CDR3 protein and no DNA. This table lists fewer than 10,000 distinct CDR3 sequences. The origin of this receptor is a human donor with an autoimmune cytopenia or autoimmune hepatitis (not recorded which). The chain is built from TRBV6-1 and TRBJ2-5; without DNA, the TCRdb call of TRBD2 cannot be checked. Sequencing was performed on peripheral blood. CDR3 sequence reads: CASSTGPSGETQYF.